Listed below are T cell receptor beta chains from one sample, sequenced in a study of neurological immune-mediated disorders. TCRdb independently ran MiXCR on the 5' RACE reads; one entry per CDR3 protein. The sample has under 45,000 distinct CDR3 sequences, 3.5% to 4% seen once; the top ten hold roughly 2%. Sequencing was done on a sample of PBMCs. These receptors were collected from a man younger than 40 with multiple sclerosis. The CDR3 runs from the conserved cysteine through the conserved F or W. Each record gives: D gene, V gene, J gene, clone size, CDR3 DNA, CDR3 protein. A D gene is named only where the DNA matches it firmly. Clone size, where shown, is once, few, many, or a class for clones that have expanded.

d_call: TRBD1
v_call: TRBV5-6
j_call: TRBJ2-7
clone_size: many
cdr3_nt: TGTGCCAGCAGCTTTTTGGAAGGACAGGGGGAACGCGAGCAGTACTTC
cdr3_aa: CASSFLEGQGEREQYF

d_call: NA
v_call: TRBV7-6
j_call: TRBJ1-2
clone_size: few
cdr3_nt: TGTGCCAGCAGCTTTACGGGGAATGGCTACACCTTC
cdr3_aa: CASSFTGNGYTF

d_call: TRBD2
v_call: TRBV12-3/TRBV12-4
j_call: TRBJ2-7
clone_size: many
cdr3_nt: TGTGCCAGCAGCGTTAGCGGGGTCTCCTACGAGCAGTACTTC
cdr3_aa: CASSVSGVSYEQYF

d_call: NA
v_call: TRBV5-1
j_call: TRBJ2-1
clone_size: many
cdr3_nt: TGCGCCAGCGCGCGGGAAGTCTCCTACAATGAGCAGTTCTTC
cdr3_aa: CASAREVSYNEQFF

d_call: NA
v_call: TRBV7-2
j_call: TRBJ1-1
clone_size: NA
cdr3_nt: TGTGCCAGCAGCCCCTTGGAGGTGTTGGTACGAGAAGCTTTCTTT
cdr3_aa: CASSPLEVLVREAFF

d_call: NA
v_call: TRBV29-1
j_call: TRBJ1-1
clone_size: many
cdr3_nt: TGCAGCGATACCGGAAGGGGGAACTCATACACTGAAGCTTTCTTT
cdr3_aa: CSDTGRGNSYTEAFF

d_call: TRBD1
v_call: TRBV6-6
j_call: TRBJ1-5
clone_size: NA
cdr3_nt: TGTGCCAGCCAACAGGGGAGCAATCAGCCCCAGAATTTT
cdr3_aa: CASQQGSNQPQNF

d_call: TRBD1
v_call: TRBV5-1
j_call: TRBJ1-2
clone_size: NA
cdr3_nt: TGCGCCAGCAGCTTGACCGACCCCACTGGACAGGAAAAAAACTATGGCTACACCTTC
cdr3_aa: CASSLTDPTGQEKNYGYTF

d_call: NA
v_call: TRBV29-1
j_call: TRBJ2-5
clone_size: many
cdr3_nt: TGCAGCGTTGGACAGACTCCCCAAGAGACCCAGTACTTC
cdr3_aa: CSVGQTPQETQYF

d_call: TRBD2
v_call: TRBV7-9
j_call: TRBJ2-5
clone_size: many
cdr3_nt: TGTGCCAGCAGGACTAGCGGGGAAGAGACCCAGTACTTC
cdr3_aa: CASRTSGEETQYF

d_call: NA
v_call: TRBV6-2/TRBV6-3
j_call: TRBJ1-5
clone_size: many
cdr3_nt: TGTGCCAGCAATCTATGGGGCCAGCCCCAGCATTTT
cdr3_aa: CASNLWGQPQHF

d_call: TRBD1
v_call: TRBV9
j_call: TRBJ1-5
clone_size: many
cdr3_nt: TGTGCCAGCAGCGCAGGGGGCTCGGGCAATCAGCCCCAGCATTTT
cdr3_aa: CASSAGGSGNQPQHF

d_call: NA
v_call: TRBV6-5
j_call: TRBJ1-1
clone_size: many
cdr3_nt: TGTGCCAGCAGTAAGACAGCTCCTGTCCAGCCTGAAGCTTTCTTT
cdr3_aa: CASSKTAPVQPEAFF

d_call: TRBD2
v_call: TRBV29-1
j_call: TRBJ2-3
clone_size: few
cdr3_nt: TGCAGCGTTGAAGATGGGGGGAGGGGATCAGATACGCAGTATTTT
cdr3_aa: CSVEDGGRGSDTQYF

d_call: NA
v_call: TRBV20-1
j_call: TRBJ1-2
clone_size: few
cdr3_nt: TGCAGTGCTTCCGGGACGGCCTATGGCTACACCTTC
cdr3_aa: CSASGTAYGYTF

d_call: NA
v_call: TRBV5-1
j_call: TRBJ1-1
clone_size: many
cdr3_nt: TGCGCCAGCACCGGGACACAGATGAACACTGAAGCTTTCTTT
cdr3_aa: CASTGTQMNTEAFF

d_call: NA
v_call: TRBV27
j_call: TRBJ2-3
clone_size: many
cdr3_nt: TGTGCCAGCAACCCCCTGGGACTTTCAGATACGCAGTATTTT
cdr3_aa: CASNPLGLSDTQYF

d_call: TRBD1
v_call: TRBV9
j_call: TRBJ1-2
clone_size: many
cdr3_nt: TGTGCCAGCAGCGTGGACAGGGGGTTCGGTGGCTACACCTTC
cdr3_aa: CASSVDRGFGGYTF

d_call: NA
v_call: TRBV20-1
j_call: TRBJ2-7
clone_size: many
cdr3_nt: TGCAGTGTCATCAACCCCGGACAGACCTACGAGCAGTACTTC
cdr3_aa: CSVINPGQTYEQYF

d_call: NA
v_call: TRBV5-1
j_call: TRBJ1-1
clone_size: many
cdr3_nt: TGCGCCAGCAGCTTGGAGGGGGGAAAGAACACTGAAGCTTTCTTT
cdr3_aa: CASSLEGGKNTEAFF

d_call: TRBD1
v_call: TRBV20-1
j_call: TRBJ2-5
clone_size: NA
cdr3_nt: TGCAGTGCTAGAGATCTAGGACAGGGGGCCCAAGAGACCCAGTACTTC
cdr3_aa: CSARDLGQGAQETQYF

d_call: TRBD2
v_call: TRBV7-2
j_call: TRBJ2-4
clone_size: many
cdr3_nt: TGTGCCAGCAGCTTAGAGTCTAGCGGGGGAAACATTCAGTACTTC
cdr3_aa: CASSLESSGGNIQYF

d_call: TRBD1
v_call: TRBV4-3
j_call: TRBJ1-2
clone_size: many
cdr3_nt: TGCGCCAGCAGCCGAACCGCCGGGACAGATGGCTACACCTTC
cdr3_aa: CASSRTAGTDGYTF

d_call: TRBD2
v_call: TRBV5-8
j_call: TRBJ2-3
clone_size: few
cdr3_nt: TGTGCCAGCAGCGGCCGACTAGCCCACGGCACAGATACGCAGTATTTT
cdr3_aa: CASSGRLAHGTDTQYF

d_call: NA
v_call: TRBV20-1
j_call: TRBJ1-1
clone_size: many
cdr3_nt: TGCAGTGCTAGAGATCGAGGGAGGACTGAAGCTTTCTTT
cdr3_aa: CSARDRGRTEAFF

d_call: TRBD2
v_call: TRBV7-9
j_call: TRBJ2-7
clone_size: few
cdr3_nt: TGTGCCAGCAGCCCAGGTAGCGGGGCCGCGGGCTGGGATAACGAGCAGTACTTC
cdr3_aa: CASSPGSGAAGWDNEQYF

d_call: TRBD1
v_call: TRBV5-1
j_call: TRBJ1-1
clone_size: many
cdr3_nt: TGCGCCAGCAGCTTGGCTGGGACAGCGGTGCGTAGTGAAGCTTTCTTT
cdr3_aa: CASSLAGTAVRSEAFF

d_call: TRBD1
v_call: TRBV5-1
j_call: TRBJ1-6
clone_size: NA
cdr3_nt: TGCGCCAGCAGCTTAGGAGGACAGGGGGCTTCACCCCTCCACTTT
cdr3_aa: CASSLGGQGASPLHF

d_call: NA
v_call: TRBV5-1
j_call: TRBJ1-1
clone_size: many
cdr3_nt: TGCGCCAGCAGCTTGGTCGTAAACGCCGAAGCTTTCTTT
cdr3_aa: CASSLVVNAEAFF

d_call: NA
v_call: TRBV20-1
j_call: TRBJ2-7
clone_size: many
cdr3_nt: TGCAGTGCTAGAGATGTTTTCCAGGGGAGCTACGAGCAGTACTTC
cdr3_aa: CSARDVFQGSYEQYF

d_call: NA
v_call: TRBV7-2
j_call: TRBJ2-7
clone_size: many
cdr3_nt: TGTGCCAGCAGCTTAGCTGCGTCTGCGTACGAGCAGTACTTC
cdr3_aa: CASSLAASAYEQYF

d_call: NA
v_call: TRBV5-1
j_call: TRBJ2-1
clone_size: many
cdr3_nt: TGCGCCAGCAGCAGGGCAGGGGACTACAATGAGCAGTTCTTC
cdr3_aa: CASSRAGDYNEQFF

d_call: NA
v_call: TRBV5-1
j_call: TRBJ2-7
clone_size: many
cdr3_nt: TGCGCCAGCAGCCCCACGGTAACGGGACCGAATATCTTC
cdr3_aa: CASSPTVTGPNIF

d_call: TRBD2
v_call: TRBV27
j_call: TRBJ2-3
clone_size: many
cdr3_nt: TGTGCCAGCAGTTATTTGTTCGGTAGCGGGGGACTCACAGATACGCAGTATTTT
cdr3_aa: CASSYLFGSGGLTDTQYF

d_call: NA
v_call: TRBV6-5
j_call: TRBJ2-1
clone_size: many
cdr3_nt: TGTGCCAGCAGTCCGCCCCAATCGGAGAATGAGCAGTTCTTC
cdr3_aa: CASSPPQSENEQFF

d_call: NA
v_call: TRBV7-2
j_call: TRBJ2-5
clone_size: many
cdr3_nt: TGTGCCAGCAGCTTAGGAGCGTGGGAAGAGACCCAGTACTTC
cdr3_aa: CASSLGAWEETQYF

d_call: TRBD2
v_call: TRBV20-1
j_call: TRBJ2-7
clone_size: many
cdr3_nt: TGCAGTGCTGTGGGACTAGCGGGGGAGTACGAGCAGTACTTC
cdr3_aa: CSAVGLAGEYEQYF

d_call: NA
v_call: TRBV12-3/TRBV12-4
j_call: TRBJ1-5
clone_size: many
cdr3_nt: TGTGCCAGCAGTGAGAAACGTCTCGGGGAGAGGGGTCAGCCCCAGCATTTT
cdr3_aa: CASSEKRLGERGQPQHF

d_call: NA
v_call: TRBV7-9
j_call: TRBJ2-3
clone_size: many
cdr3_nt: TGTGCCAGCACGACGACAGATACGCAGTATTTT
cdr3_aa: CASTTTDTQYF

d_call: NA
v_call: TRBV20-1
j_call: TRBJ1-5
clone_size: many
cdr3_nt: TGCAGTGCTAGTTCCGAGTCCGGAGGCAATCAGCCCCAGCATTTT
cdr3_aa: CSASSESGGNQPQHF

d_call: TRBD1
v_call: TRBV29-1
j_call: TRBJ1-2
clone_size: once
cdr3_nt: TGCAGCGTCAGACAGGGAAACTATGGCTACACCTTC
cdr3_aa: CSVRQGNYGYTF

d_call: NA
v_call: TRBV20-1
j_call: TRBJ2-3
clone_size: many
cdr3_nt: TGCAGTGCTACTAACCCTAACCTCCAGCGGGGCACAGATACGCAGTATTTT
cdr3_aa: CSATNPNLQRGTDTQYF

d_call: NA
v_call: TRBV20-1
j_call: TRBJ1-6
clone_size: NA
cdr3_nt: TGCAGTGCTAGAGAGGGTAAAGAGAATTCACCCCTCAACTTT
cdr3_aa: CSAREGKENSPLNF

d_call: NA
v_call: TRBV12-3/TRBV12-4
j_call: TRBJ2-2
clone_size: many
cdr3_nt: TGTGCCAGCAGTTACGGGACAGCCGCGCAGCGGGACACCGGGGAGCTGTTTTTT
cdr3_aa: CASSYGTAAQRDTGELFF

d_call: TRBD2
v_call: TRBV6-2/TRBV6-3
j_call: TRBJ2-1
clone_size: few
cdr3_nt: TGTGCCAGCAGTAGGACTAGCTGGGGGAATGAGCAGTTCTTC
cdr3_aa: CASSRTSWGNEQFF

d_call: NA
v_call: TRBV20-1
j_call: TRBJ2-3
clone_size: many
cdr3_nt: TGCAGTGCTAGAGATGGGGGCCAAGATACGCAGTATTTT
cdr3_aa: CSARDGGQDTQYF

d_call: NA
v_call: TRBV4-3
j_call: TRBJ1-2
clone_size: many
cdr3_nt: TGCGCCAGCAGCCAAGATCTCACGCAGGGCAACTATGGCTACACCTTC
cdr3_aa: CASSQDLTQGNYGYTF